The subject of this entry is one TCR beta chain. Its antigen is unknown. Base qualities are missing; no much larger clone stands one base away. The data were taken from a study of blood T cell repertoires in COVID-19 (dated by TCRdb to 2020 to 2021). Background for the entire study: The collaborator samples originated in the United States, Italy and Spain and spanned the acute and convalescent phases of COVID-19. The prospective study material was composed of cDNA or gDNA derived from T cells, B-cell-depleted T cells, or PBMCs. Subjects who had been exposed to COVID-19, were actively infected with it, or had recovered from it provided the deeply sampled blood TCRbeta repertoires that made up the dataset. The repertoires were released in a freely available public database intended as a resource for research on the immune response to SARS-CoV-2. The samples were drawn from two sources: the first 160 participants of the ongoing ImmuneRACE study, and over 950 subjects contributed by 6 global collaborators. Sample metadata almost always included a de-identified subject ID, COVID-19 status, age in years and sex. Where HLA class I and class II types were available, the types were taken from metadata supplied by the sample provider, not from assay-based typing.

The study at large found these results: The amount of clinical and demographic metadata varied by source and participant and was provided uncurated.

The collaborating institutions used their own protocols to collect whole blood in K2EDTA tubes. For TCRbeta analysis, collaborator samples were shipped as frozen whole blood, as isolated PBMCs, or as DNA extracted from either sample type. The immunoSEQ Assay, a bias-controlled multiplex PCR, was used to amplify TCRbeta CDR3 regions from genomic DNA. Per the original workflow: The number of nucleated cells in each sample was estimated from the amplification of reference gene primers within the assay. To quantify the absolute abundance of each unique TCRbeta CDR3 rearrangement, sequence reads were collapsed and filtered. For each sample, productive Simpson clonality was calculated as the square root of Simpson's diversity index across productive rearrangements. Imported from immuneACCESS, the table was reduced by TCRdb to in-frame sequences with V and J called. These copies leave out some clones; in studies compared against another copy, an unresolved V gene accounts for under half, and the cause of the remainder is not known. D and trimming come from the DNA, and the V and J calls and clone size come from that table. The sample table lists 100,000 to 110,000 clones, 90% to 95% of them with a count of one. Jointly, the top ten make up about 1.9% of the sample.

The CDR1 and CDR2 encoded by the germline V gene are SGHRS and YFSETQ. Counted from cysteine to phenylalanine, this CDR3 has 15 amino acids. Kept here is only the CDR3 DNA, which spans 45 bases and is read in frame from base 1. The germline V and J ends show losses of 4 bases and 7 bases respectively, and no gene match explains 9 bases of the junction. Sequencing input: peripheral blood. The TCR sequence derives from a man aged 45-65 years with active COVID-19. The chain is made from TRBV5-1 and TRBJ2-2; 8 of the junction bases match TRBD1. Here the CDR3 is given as CASSLDDRGFGELFF. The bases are TGCGCCAGCAGCCTGGACGACAGGGGATTCGGGGAGCTGTTTTTT.